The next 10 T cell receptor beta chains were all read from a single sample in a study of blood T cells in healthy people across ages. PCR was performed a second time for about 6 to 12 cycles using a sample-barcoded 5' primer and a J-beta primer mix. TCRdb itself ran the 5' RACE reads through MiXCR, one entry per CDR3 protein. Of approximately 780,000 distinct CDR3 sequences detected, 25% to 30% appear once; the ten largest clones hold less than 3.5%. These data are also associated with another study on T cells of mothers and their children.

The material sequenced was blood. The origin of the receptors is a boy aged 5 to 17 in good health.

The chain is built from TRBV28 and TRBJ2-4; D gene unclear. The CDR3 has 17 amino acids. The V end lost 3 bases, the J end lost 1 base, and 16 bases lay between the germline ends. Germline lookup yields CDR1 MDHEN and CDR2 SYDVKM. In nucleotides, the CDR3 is TGTGCCAGCAGTTTTAGACCGCAAGCTGCCGCCAAAAACATTCAGTACTTC. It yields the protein CASSFRPQAAAKNIQYF.

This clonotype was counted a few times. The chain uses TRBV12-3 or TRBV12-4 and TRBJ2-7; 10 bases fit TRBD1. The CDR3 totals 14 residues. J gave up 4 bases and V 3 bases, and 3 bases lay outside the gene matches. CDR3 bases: TGTGCCAGCAGTTTGACAGGGGGCGAGTACGAGCAGTACTTC. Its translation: CASSLTGGEYEQYF.

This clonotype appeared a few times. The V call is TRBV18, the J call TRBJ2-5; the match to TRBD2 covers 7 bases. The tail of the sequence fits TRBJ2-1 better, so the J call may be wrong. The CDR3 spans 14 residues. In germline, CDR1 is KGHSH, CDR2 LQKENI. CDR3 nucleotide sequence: TGTGCCAGCTCACCAATTGCGGGGGACAATGAGCAGTTCTTC. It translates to CASSPIAGDNEQFF.

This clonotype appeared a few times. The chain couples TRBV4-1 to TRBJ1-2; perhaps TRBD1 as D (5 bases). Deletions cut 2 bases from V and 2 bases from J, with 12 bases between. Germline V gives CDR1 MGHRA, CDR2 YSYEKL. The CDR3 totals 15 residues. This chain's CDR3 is CASSQFGDGNYGYTF. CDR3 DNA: TGCGCCAGCAGCCAATTTGGGGACGGCAACTATGGCTACACCTTC.

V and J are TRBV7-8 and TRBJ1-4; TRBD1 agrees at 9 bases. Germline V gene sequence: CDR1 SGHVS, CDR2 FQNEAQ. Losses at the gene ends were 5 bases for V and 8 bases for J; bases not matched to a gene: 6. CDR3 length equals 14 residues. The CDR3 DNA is TGTGCCAGCAGCCCACAGGGGGCCTACGAAAAACTGTTTTTT. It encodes CASSPQGAYEKLFF.

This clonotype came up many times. In DNA, the CDR3 is TGTGCTAGTGGTTTGGTCTCAGGGAGGACTAATGAAAAACTGTTTTTT. It codes for CASGLVSGRTNEKLFF. The chain combines TRBV12-5 with TRBJ1-4; possible D gene TRBD1, 5 bases. V shed 0 bases and J shed 2 bases, with 10 bases lying between them. This CDR3 comprises 16 residues. Germline V gene lookup returns CDR1 LGHNT and CDR2 FRNRAP.

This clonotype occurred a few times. The CDR3: CASSLSATRADTQYF. CDR3 DNA sequence: TGTGCCAGCAGTTTATCCGCTACCCGGGCGGATACGCAGTATTTT. The chain carries TRBV12-3 or TRBV12-4 and TRBJ2-3; D is unclear. Trimming stripped 2 bases from V and 6 bases from J, with 15 bases between. The CDR3 loop spans 15 amino acids.

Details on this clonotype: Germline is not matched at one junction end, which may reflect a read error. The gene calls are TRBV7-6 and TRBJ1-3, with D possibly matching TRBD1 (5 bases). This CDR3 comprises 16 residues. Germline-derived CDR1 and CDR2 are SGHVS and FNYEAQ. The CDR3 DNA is TGTGCCAGCAGCCCCCGGTTAAAGGGGTCTGCAAACACCATATATTTT. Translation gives CASSPRLKGSANTIYF.

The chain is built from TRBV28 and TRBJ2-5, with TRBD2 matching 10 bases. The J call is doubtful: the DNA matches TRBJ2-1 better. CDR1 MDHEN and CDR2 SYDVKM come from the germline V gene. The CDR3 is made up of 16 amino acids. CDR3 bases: TGTGCCAGCAGTTTCCCGTCTAGCGGGGGTAGAAGTGAGCAGTTCTTC. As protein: CASSFPSSGGRSEQFF.

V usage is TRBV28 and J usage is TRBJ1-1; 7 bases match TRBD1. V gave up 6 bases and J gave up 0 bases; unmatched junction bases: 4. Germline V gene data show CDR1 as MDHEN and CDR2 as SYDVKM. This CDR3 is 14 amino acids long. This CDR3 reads CASRQGGMNTEAFF. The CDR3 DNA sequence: TGTGCCAGCAGACAAGGGGGCATGAACACTGAAGCTTTCTTT.